These 18 T cell receptor beta chains originate from one sample sequenced in a study of tumor and adjacent non-tumor tissue in lung cancer. RNA was extracted from bulk tissue without any cell sorting. Three rounds of nested PCR, following a modified ARM-PCR protocol, produced the TCRbeta library. TCRdb reprocessed the multiplex PCR reads via MiXCR and lists one record per CDR3 protein. The data show under 150,000 distinct CDR3 sequences, around 65% seen once. Sequencing used lung tumor tissue. These TCRs come from a man between 60 and 75 years old with small cell lung cancer.

Worth noting for this clonotype: Being one base from a much bigger clone, this may be a read error. The rearrangement uses TRBV5-1 and TRBJ2-1; D is unresolved. Trimming shortened V by 3 bases and J by 9 bases, and 7 bases separated the two germline ends. Germline CDR1 and CDR2: SGHRS and YFSETQ. This CDR3 has 11 amino acids. CDR3 coding DNA: TGCGCCAGCAGCTCCACAGCTGAGCAGTTCTTC. Translation gives CASSSTAEQFF.

About this clonotype itself: A much bigger clone sits one base away, suggesting this may be a read error. The missing conserved phenylalanine or tryptophan at the end of this CDR3 makes a read error likely. This chain's CDR3 is CATSSHRGRQFL. CDR3 sequence (DNA): TGTGCCACCAGTTCACACAGGGGCAGGCAGTTCTTA. The chain uses TRBV24-1 and TRBJ2-1; 7 positions match TRBD1. Germline values: CDR1 KGHDR, CDR2 SFDVKD. This CDR3 contains 12 residues. V lost 6 bases and J lost 12; bases outside the gene matches: 7.

About this clonotype: One end of the junction fails to match germline, which may point to a read error. The chain combines TRBV20-1 with TRBJ2-4, with 8 bases lining up with TRBD2. Germline V CDR1 and CDR2: DFQATT, SNEGSKA (reference sequence). The CDR3 loop spans 14 amino acids. CDR3 sequence reads: CSATRGGAKDIQYF. CDR3 coding DNA: TGCAGTGCTACCCGGGGGGGAGCCAAAGACATCCAGTACTTC.

Note on this clonotype: This CDR3 is missing its conserved last phenylalanine or tryptophan, likely due to a read error. The chain carries TRBV20-1 and TRBJ1-1; D gene unclear. The CDR3 consists of 16 residues. Per the germline V gene, CDR1 is DFQATT and CDR2 is SNEGSKA (reference sequence). Trimming took 7 bases from V and 0 from J, leaving 21 bases between them. CDR3 residues: CSVILLGSFMNTEAFI. The DNA for the CDR3 is TGCAGTGTTATACTACTGGGCAGTTTTATGAACACTGAAGCTTTCATT.

This clonotype has just one count. The junction does not match germline at one end; this may be a read error. The chain employs TRBV20-1 and TRBJ1-6; 9 positions agree with TRBD1. This CDR3 region has 14 residues. Germline lookup yields CDR1 DFQATT and CDR2 SNEGSKA (reference sequence). The CDR3 DNA reads TGCAGTGCTAGATGGACAGGGGAGGATTCACCCCTACACTTT. Protein product: CSARWTGEDSPLHF.

This clonotype was seen a single time. The conserved closing phenylalanine or tryptophan is absent in this CDR3, likely reflecting a read error. The J gene is TRBJ2-7, the V gene TRBV29-1; 12 bases match TRBD1. Germline CDR1 SQVTM, CDR2 ANQGSEA. This CDR3 is built from 13 residues. DNA for the CDR3: TGCGGCGTTGAAGGGGACAGGGGGCCCGAGCAGTACCTC. It yields the protein CGVEGDRGPEQYL.

This clonotype was seen a few times. The chain couples TRBV6-5 to TRBJ2-3; TRBD2 aligns across 8 bases. The CDR3 sequence is 13 residues long. V trimming: 5 bases; J trimming: 3 bases; junction bases outside the gene matches: 1. Germline V gene data show CDR1 as MNHEY and CDR2 as SVGAGI. The CDR3 nucleotides read TGTGCCAGCAGTCGACTAGCGACAGATACGCAGTATTTT. Translating gives CASSRLATDTQYF.

The V gene is TRBV5-1, the J gene TRBJ2-3, with TRBD1 matching 8 bases. CDR3 length: 14 amino acids. Germline-derived CDR1 and CDR2 are SGHRS and YFSETQ. V dropped 4 bases and J dropped 5; count of bases not matched to a gene: 6. In nucleotides, the CDR3 is TGCGCCAGCAGCCACGGACAGGGCCAAGATACGCAGTATTTT. Translating it yields CASSHGQGQDTQYF.

The genes are TRBV7-3 and TRBJ2-1; TRBD2 might be the D (6 bases). The CDR3 covers 14 residues. Trimming left V 5 bases short and J 5 bases short, with 13 bases between. The germline V gene has CDR1 SGHTA and CDR2 FQGTGA. The CDR3 nucleotides read TGTGCCAGCAGCGCAAGCGGAGGGAACAATGAGCAGTTCTTC. Translated, it gives CASSASGGNNEQFF. The full variable domain, its missing parts supplied by reference TRBV7-3 and TRBJ2-1, is GAGVSQTPSNKVTEKGKYVELRCDPISGHTALYWYRQSLGQGPEFLIYFQGTGAADDSGLPNDRFFAVRPEGSVSTLKIQRTERGDSAVYLCASSASGGNNEQFFGPGTRLTVL.

There are a few counts of this clonotype. The chain employs TRBV20-1 and TRBJ2-3; D unclear. Germline V gene sequence: CDR1 DFQATT, CDR2 SNEGSKA (reference sequence). V lost 0 bases to trimming and J lost 1 base, with 17 bases between them. CDR3 length: 17 amino acids. CDR3 loop: CSARDHDLGPRTDTQYF. In DNA form, the CDR3 reads TGCAGTGCTAGAGATCATGACCTCGGACCGCGCACAGATACGCAGTATTTT.

Note on this clonotype: A much larger clone differs from this one at a single base, so this may be a read error. The rearrangement joins TRBV12-3 or TRBV12-4 to TRBJ2-1, with 10 bases lining up with TRBD2. V lost 5 bases to trimming and J lost 7 bases; unmatched junction nucleotides: 11. This CDR3 has 16 amino acids. CDR3 loop: CASSGGTSEIENEQFF. The CDR3 coding sequence is TGTGCCAGCAGTGGAGGGACTAGCGAGATCGAGAATGAGCAGTTCTTC.

In the case of this clonotype: At one end, the junction sequence differs from germline, possibly due to a read error. The genes are TRBV11-1 and TRBJ1-1; tentative D call: TRBD1 (6 bases). This CDR3 has 12 residues. Germline-derived CDR1 and CDR2 are SGHAT and FQDESV (reference sequence). CDR3 nucleotides: TGTGCCACCAGCAGGGGCGGGTTTGAAGCTTTCTTT. Its translation: CATSRGGFEAFF.

Notes on this clonotype: The germline gene is not matched at one end of the junction; a read error may be the cause. The V and J genes are TRBV12-3 or TRBV12-4 and TRBJ2-2, with D perhaps matching TRBD2 (5 bases). This CDR3 comprises 16 residues. CDR3 region: CASSFLRTMNTGELLF. Here the CDR3 DNA reads TGTGCCAGCAGTTTCCTCCGGACCATGAACACCGGGGAGCTGTTGTTT.

A note on this clonotype: At one boundary the junction diverges from the germline segment, which might be a read error. The chain carries TRBV5-1 and TRBJ2-2; D is ambiguous. Germline assignment: CDR1 SGHRS and CDR2 YFSETQ. CDR3 length equals 12 residues. This CDR3 reads CPSSLRTGELFF. CDR3 DNA sequence: TGCCCCAGCAGCTTGCGTACCGGGGAGCTGTTTTTT.

The chain couples TRBV4-1 to TRBJ1-2; TRBD1 is a possible D gene (6 bases). Germline CDR1 MGHRA, CDR2 YSYEKL. Trimming took off 4 bases at V and 4 bases at J, with 13 bases between the two ends. The CDR3 has 14 residues. The chain's CDR3 is CASSPGQLLYGYTF. CDR3 nucleotide sequence: TGCGCCAGCAGCCCCGGACAGCTCCTCTATGGCTACACCTTC.

This clonotype was seen a single time. J is TRBJ2-5 and V is TRBV5-1; 10 nucleotides line up with TRBD1. CDR1 is SGHRS, CDR2 YFSETQ, per germline. The CDR3 consists of 16 residues. The junction had 3 bases not matched to a gene; V was cut back by 0 bases and J by 1 base. The CDR3 region is CASSLEGTGAQETQYF. CDR3 DNA: TGCGCCAGCAGCTTGGAAGGGACAGGGGCCCAAGAGACCCAGTACTTC.

The rearrangement links TRBV13 to TRBJ1-4; TRBD1 matches at 7 bases. The V gene's germline CDR1 is PRHDT and CDR2 FYEKMQ (reference sequence). The V segment lost 4 bases and the J segment 10 bases; nucleotides outside the gene matches: 9. This CDR3 has 14 residues. The CDR3 loop is CASSSTTGLLKLFF. The DNA for the CDR3 is TGTGCCAGCAGCTCCACGACAGGGCTGCTAAAACTGTTTTTT.

About this clonotype itself: Being one base from a much bigger clone, this may be a read error. The chain links TRBV5-6 to TRBJ2-3, with a possible D match to TRBD2 (5 bases). Germline V lookup: CDR1 SGHDT, CDR2 YYEEEE. V shed 0 bases and J shed 5 bases, with 16 bases lying between them. The CDR3 totals 16 residues. In DNA form, the CDR3 reads TGTGCCAGCAGCTTGGAGGGAAGGAGTCGGGGAGATACGCAGTATTTT. Translated, it gives CASSLEGRSRGDTQYF.